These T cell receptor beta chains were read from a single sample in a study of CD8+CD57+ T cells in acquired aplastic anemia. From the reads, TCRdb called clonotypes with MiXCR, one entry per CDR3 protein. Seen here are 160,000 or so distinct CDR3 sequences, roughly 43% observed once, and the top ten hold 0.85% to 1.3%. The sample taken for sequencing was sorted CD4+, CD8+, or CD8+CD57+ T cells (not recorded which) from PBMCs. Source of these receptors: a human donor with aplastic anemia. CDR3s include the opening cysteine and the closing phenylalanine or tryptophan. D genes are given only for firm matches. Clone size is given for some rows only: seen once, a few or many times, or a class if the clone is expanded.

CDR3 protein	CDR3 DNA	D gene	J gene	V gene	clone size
CASSPRDRGPPETQYF	TGTGCCAGCAGCCCACGGGACAGGGGGCCTCCAGAGACCCAGTACTTC	TRBD1	TRBJ2-5	TRBV7-8	-
CASSYNTGELFF	TGTGCCAGCAGTTACAATACCGGGGAGCTGTTTTTT	-	TRBJ2-2	TRBV6-5	-
CASSIEPEAFF	TGTGCCAGTAGTATTGAGCCTGAAGCTTTCTTT	-	TRBJ1-1	TRBV19	many
CASSGAITYEQYF	TGTGCCAGTAGTGGGGCCATAACCTACGAGCAGTACTTC	-	TRBJ2-7	TRBV19	many
CATSRDKGAGNTMYF	TGTGCCACTAGCAGAGATAAGGGAGCTGGAAACACCATGTATTTT	-	TRBJ1-3	TRBV15	-
CASSMDRQEAYEQYF	TGTGCCAGCAGCATGGACCGCCAGGAAGCGTACGAGCAGTACTTC	-	TRBJ2-7	TRBV5-4	-
CASRLLAGAFGQYF	TGTGCCAGCAGATTACTAGCGGGAGCCTTTGGGCAGTACTTC	TRBD2	TRBJ2-7	TRBV2	-
CASSSGFSGANVLTF	TGCGCCAGCAGCTCGGGGTTCTCTGGGGCCAACGTCCTGACTTTC	-	TRBJ2-6	TRBV5-1	-
CSARDGRTNTDTQYF	TGCAGTGCTAGAGATGGACGGACCAACACAGATACGCAGTATTTT	-	TRBJ2-3	TRBV20-1	many
CASSGGLSWQFF	TGTGCCAGCAGTGGGGGATTGAGTTGGCAGTTCTTC	-	TRBJ2-1	TRBV2	-
CASSQGDGGGNEQYF	TGTGCCAGCAGCCAAGGTGACGGGGGGGGCAACGAGCAGTACTTC	TRBD2	TRBJ2-7	TRBV4-2	-
CASSEGRDLDTEAFF	TGTGCCAGCAGTGAAGGGCGGGATTTAGACACTGAAGCTTTCTTT	-	TRBJ1-1	TRBV2	-
CASSDSTGGPDTQYF	TGTGCCAGCAGTGACTCGACGGGGGGGCCAGATACGCAGTATTTT	TRBD2	TRBJ2-3	TRBV6-4	few
CASTKTGLSGNTIYF	TGTGCCAGCACCAAGACAGGGCTCTCTGGAAACACCATATATTTT	TRBD1	TRBJ1-3	TRBV12-3/TRBV12-4	many
CASSHSGHPTDTQYF	TGCGCCAGCAGCCACTCGGGACACCCGACAGATACGCAGTATTTT	-	TRBJ2-3	TRBV4-1	many
CASSVGAGDYTDTQYF	TGTGCCAGCAGCGTAGGGGCGGGGGATTACACAGATACGCAGTATTTT	TRBD2	TRBJ2-3	TRBV9	-
CASSLETVRTDTQYF	TGTGCCAGCAGCCTGGAGACAGTACGCACAGATACGCAGTATTTT	-	TRBJ2-3	TRBV11-1	-
CASSWTDQETQYF	TGTGCCAGCAGTTGGACAGACCAAGAGACCCAGTACTTC	-	TRBJ2-5	TRBV12-3/TRBV12-4	many
CASSPGQGRGGSRSPLHF	TGTGCCAGCAGCCCAGGACAGGGACGAGGGGGTTCTCGATCACCCCTCCACTTT	TRBD1	TRBJ1-6	TRBV11-2	-
CASSIEGTPRNYGYTF	TGTGCCAGTAGTATAGAAGGCACCCCAAGGAACTATGGCTACACCTTC	-	TRBJ1-2	TRBV19	many
CASSIQRTRMDEQYF	TGTGCCAGTAGTATACAGCGGACTAGGATGGACGAGCAGTACTTC	TRBD2	TRBJ2-7	TRBV19	many
CASSEDSSYEQYF	TGTGCCAGCAGTGAAGACAGCTCCTACGAGCAGTACTTC	-	TRBJ2-7	TRBV6-1	-
CASSLDLTGGLGQPQHF	TGTGCCAGCAGCTTAGATCTGACAGGGGGATTGGGTCAGCCCCAGCATTTT	TRBD1	TRBJ1-5	TRBV11-2	many
CASSFEAGGPGEQYF	TGTGCCAGCAGTTTTGAAGCGGGGGGTCCGGGCGAGCAGTACTTC	TRBD2	TRBJ2-7	TRBV12-3/TRBV12-4	-
CASSLDSLATPYEQYF	TGTGCCAGCAGCTTAGATAGCCTAGCGACACCCTACGAGCAGTACTTC	-	TRBJ2-7	TRBV11-2	many
CSAPDRFSGANVLTF	TGCAGTGCTCCGGACCGATTCTCTGGGGCCAACGTCCTGACTTTC	-	TRBJ2-6	TRBV20-1	few